This is a list of T cell receptor beta chains from one sample in a study of control samples from healthy donors and cancer patients. Produced via immunoSEQ multiplex PCR; TCRdb's table is partial and in-frame only. The sample has about 55,000 clones, roughly 87% seen once. Sequencing was done on a sample of blood. The receptor set was obtained from a man aged 45-65 years in good health. The CDR3 runs from the conserved cysteine through the conserved F or W. D genes are given only for firm matches.

J,D,V,CDR3
TRBJ2-5,NA,TRBV11-2,CASSLGLIGETQYF
TRBJ1-2,TRBD1,TRBV6-2/TRBV6-3,CASSPTTGFYGYTF
TRBJ1-3,NA,TRBV6-5,CASRPNYQEGNTIYF
TRBJ1-5,NA,TRBV15,CATSRVGGVRNQPQHF
TRBJ2-7,NA,TRBV24-1,CATSDSGPGYWNEQYF
TRBJ2-7,TRBD1,TRBV6-5,CASTNAGTGYTKQYF
TRBJ2-1,TRBD2,TRBV7-6,CASSPGLAAYNEQFF
TRBJ1-2,NA,TRBV11-3,CASSLDQPGSGYTF
TRBJ2-5,NA,TRBV24-1,CATSGLGQPQETQYF
TRBJ2-7,TRBD2,TRBV28,CASSFAGDGVEQYF
TRBJ2-1,TRBD2,TRBV12-3/TRBV12-4,CASRTPAGVVQFF
TRBJ2-3,NA,TRBV6-1,CASSEPLDTQYF
TRBJ2-1,NA,TRBV19,CASRGGSSVYNEQFF
TRBJ1-2,NA,TRBV27,CASSLVHGDGYTF
TRBJ1-5,NA,TRBV28,CASSFGIDQPQHF
TRBJ1-4,NA,TRBV6-6,CASSQLGPEKLFF
TRBJ1-1,NA,TRBV5-8,CASSSGLLNTEAFF
TRBJ1-5,NA,TRBV27,CASSLGKDQPQHF
TRBJ1-4,TRBD1,TRBV7-8,CASSPPRQGGGEKLFF